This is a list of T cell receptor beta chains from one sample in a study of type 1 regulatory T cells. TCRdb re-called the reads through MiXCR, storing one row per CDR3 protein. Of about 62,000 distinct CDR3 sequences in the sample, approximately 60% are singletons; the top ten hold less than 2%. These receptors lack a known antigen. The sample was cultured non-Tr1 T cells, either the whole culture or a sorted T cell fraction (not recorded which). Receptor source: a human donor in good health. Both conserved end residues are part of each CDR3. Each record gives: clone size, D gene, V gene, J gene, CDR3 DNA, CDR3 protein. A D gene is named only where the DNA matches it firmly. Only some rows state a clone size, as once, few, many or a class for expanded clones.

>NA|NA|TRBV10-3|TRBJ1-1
TGTGCCATCAATAAAGAGGGGGTCGGGGGTGAAGCTTTCTTT
CAINKEGVGGEAFF
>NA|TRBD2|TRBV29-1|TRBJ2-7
TGCAGCGTTGTACCGACTAGCGGGGGATCCTACGAGCAGTACTTC
CSVVPTSGGSYEQYF
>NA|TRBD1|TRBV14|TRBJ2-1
TGTGCCAGCAGCCGCCAGGGGGAGATAGGCAATGAGCAGTTCTTC
CASSRQGEIGNEQFF
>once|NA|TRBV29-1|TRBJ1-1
TGCAGCGTTGTGGAGGATTACACTGAAGCTTTCTTT
CSVVEDYTEAFF
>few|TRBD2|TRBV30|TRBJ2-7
TGTGCCTGGAATTGGACTAGAGGCTCCTACGAGCAGTACTTC
CAWNWTRGSYEQYF
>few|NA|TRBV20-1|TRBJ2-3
TGCAGTGCGCGGCCCGGTGTTAATACGCAGTATTTT
CSARPGVNTQYF
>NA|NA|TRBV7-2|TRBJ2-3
TGTGCCAGCAGCTTAGCGGGGGCTTTAGATACGCAGTATTTT
CASSLAGALDTQYF
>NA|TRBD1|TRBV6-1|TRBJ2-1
TGTGCCAGCAGTGAATTTGCCGGGACAGGGTCGAGAAATGAGCAGTTCTTC
CASSEFAGTGSRNEQFF
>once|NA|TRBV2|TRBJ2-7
TGTGCCAGCAGTGCCTTTCGGGGAGACTACGAGCAGTACTTC
CASSAFRGDYEQYF
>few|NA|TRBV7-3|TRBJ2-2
TGTGCCAGCAGCTTAACGCCAGGCACGAACACCGGGGAGCTGTTTTTT
CASSLTPGTNTGELFF
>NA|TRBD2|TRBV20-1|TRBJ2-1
TGCAGTGCTAGAGAAATTAGCGGGAGCTACAATGAGCAGTTCTTC
CSAREISGSYNEQFF
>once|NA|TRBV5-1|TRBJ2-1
TGCGCCAGCAGCTTGGCCCGGGGGAGATGGCAGTTCTTC
CASSLARGRWQFF
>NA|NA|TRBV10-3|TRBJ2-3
TGTGCCATCAGTGAGTCTAGAGGGCCCGATACGCAGTATTTT
CAISESRGPDTQYF
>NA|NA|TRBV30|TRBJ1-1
TGTGCCTGGAGCGTAGTCGAGAACACTGAAGCTTTCTTT
CAWSVVENTEAFF
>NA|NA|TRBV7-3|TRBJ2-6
TGTGCCAGCAGCTTTCCTGGGGCCAACGTCCTGACTTTC
CASSFPGANVLTF
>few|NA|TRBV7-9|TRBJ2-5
TGTGCCAGCAGCTCTCCCAGCTGGCAGACCCAGTACTTC
CASSSPSWQTQYF
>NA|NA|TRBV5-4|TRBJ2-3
TGTGCCAGCAGCTTGGAGGGGAGAACAGATACGCAGTATTTT
CASSLEGRTDTQYF
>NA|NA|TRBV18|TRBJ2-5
TGTGCCAGCTCGCAGGACCCCGCGGTCAGGACCCAGTACTTC
CASSQDPAVRTQYF
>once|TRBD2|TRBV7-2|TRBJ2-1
TGTGCCAGCAGTGAAGCGGGAGGTAACAATGAGCAGTTCTTC
CASSEAGGNNEQFF
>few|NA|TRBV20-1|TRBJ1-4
TGCAGTGCTAAGAAAAAACAGCCGGGACCTAATGAAAAACTGTTTTTT
CSAKKKQPGPNEKLFF
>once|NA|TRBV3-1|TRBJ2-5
TGTGCCAGCGGTAGACAGGAAGGAGAGACCCAGTACTTC
CASGRQEGETQYF
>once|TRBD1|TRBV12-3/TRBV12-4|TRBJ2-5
TGTGCCAGCAGTTTACGCGCCCCGGGACAGGGACTGGAGACCCAGTACTTC
CASSLRAPGQGLETQYF
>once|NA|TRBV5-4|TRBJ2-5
TGTGCCAGCAGCTTGGTGGCTAGTGGGGAGACCCAGTACTTC
CASSLVASGETQYF
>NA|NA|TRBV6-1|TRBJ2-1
TGTGCCAGCAGTGAAGCTTGGACTATAGGGAGAGGACCCTCCTACAATGAGCAGTTCTTC
CASSEAWTIGRGPSYNEQFF
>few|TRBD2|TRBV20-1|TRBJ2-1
TGCAGTGCTAGGCCTCCTACTAGCGGGAAGGTCGGGCAGTTCTTC
CSARPPTSGKVGQFF
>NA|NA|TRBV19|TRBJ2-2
TGTGCCAGTAGTATGGGAGCGAACACCGGGGAGCTGTTTTTT
CASSMGANTGELFF